These 31 T cell receptor beta chains were all obtained from the same sample, sequenced in a study of blood T cell repertoires in COVID-19. Method: immunoSEQ multiplex PCR; TCRdb's copy keeps in-frame clones and lacks some. Of about 130,000 clones in the sample, around 86% are singletons; the top ten hold approximately 6.6%. Specimen: peripheral blood. These receptors came from a man aged 80 or over with active or convalescent COVID-19.

The J gene is TRBJ2-3, the V gene TRBV9, with D maybe TRBD2 (6 bases). This CDR3 is built from 15 residues. CDR1 and CDR2 from the germline V gene are SGDLS and YYNGEE. Trimming left V 0 bases short and J 2 bases short, with 10 bases between. CDR3 loop: CASSVVPSATDTQYF. The CDR3 DNA reads as TGTGCCAGCAGCGTAGTGCCTAGCGCCACAGATACGCAGTATTTT.

About this clone itself: A junction boundary mismatches the germline segment, possibly from a read error. V gene TRBV7-2 combines with J gene TRBJ2-7; 11 bases line up with TRBD2. The CDR3 length is 16 residues. Germline-derived CDR1 and CDR2 are SGHTA and FQGNSA. The CDR3 region is CASSLAGGIISYEQYF. As DNA, the CDR3 is TGTGCCAGCAGCCTAGCGGGAGGAATCATCTCCTACGAGCAGTACTTC.

The chain is built from TRBV25-1 and TRBJ2-1, with 13 positions matching TRBD2. The CDR3 spans 13 residues. Germline lookup yields CDR1 MGHDK and CDR2 SYGVNS. J gave up 14 bases and V 4 bases, and 5 bases lay outside the gene matches. CDR3 region: CASSGGLAGEKFF. CDR3 DNA: TGTGCCAGCAGTGGAGGACTAGCGGGAGAGAAGTTCTTC.

The chain carries TRBV30 and TRBJ2-5, with 7 bases aligning to TRBD2. Germline V gene data show CDR1 as GTSNPN and CDR2 as SVGIG (reference sequence). The CDR3 consists of 14 residues. V shed 3 bases and J 7 bases; nucleotides not matched to a gene: 11. The DNA of the CDR3 is TGTGCCTGGAGAGAGTCCCTAGCGGTGAGGACCCAGTACTTC. Amino acids: CAWRESLAVRTQYF.

J is TRBJ2-1 and V is TRBV29-1, with a tentative D call TRBD2 (6 bases). CDR3 length: 14 amino acids. Germline-derived CDR1 and CDR2 are SQVTM and ANQGSEA. V lost 6 bases and J lost 1, with 13 bases in between. CDR3 region: CSVRGGTSYNEQFF. The CDR3 coding sequence is TGCAGCGTGCGTGGCGGGACGTCCTACAATGAGCAGTTCTTC.

This clone was recorded once. The rearrangement uses TRBV7-9 and TRBJ2-1; possible D gene TRBD1, 6 bases. The CDR3 runs to 16 residues. Per germline, CDR1 SEHNR and CDR2 FQNEAQ (reference sequence). With 6 bases removed from V and 0 bases from J, the gap between germline ends came to 15 bases. The CDR3 protein is CASSSLTGNSYNEQFF. The CDR3 DNA is TGTGCCAGCAGTTCGCTCACAGGGAACTCCTACAATGAGCAGTTCTTC.

Only one count was recorded for this clone. This rearrangement joins TRBV3-1 (or the pseudogene TRBV3-2) to TRBJ1-5; TRBD1 matches 7 bases. The CDR3 sequence is 16 residues long. Germline assignment: CDR1 LGHDT and CDR2 YNNKEL (reference sequence). V was pared by 1 base and J by 1 base, with 4 bases of the junction left unmatched. CDR3 protein: CASSQGDRTSNQPQHF. CDR3 bases: TGTGCCAGCAGCCAAGGGGACAGAACGAGCAATCAGCCCCAGCATTTT.

This clone came up a few times. The rearrangement uses TRBV7-9 and TRBJ1-4; 10 positions agree with TRBD1. The CDR3 extends over 15 amino acids. Germline CDR1 SEHNR, CDR2 FQNEAQ (reference sequence). The V and J ends lost 7 bases and 8 bases, in that order; junction bases with no gene match: 10. CDR3 sequence (DNA): TGTGCCAGCACCTCCGCCGGGACAGGGGAGGAAAAACTGTTTTTT. This encodes CASTSAGTGEEKLFF.

The count of this clone is one. The chain links TRBV27 to TRBJ2-1; 7 bases are shared with TRBD1. Germline V lookup: CDR1 MNHEY, CDR2 SMNVEV (reference sequence). V lost 4 bases to trimming and J lost 2 bases; unmatched junction nucleotides: 8. This CDR3 contains 16 residues. The CDR3: CASSSGQTITYNEQFF. CDR3 sequence (DNA): TGTGCCAGCAGTTCGGGACAGACCATTACCTACAATGAGCAGTTCTTC.

The rearrangement links TRBV7-2 to TRBJ2-5; tentatively, D is TRBD2 (5 bases). The germline V and J ends were trimmed by 8 bases and 1 base, with 20 bases remaining between them. CDR3 size: 16 residues. Germline CDR1 is SGHTA and CDR2 is FQGNSA. CDR3 DNA sequence: TGTGCCAGCCGAACCGGCAAGGCGGGCATCCAAGAGACCCAGTACTTC. It yields the protein CASRTGKAGIQETQYF.

The chain joins TRBV28 to TRBJ2-6; D remains ambiguous. The CDR3 extends over 16 amino acids. Trimming shortened V by 3 bases and J by 0 bases, and 9 bases separated the two germline ends. Germline CDR1 is MDHEN and CDR2 is SYDVKM. For the CDR3, the DNA is TGTGCCAGCAGTTTCATACAGCCCTCTGGGGCCAACGTCCTGACTTTC. Translated, it gives CASSFIQPSGANVLTF. The entire variable domain, with the rest obtained from reference TRBV28 and TRBJ2-6, is as follows: DVKVTQSSRYLVKRTGEKVFLECVQDMDHENMFWYRQDPGLGLRLIYFSYDVKMKEKGDIPEGYSVSREKKERFSLILESASTNQTSMYLCASSFIQPSGANVLTFGAGSRLTVL.

The chain combines TRBV28 with TRBJ1-2, with TRBD1 matching 9 bases. V was pared by 4 bases and J by 8 bases, with 8 bases of the junction left unmatched. Per the germline V gene, CDR1 is MDHEN and CDR2 is SYDVKM. CDR3 size: 14 residues. CDR3 residues: CASSYRGLVGGYTF. DNA for the CDR3: TGTGCCAGCAGTTACAGGGGGCTAGTAGGAGGCTACACCTTC.

The CDR3 region is CASSQDRDYGYTF. Written as DNA, the CDR3 is TGTGCCAGCAGTCAGGACAGGGACTATGGCTACACCTTC. V gene TRBV12-3 or TRBV12-4 combines with J gene TRBJ1-2, with 8 bases aligning to TRBD1. V trimming: 5 bases; J trimming: 3 bases; junction bases outside the gene matches: 2. This CDR3 is 13 amino acids long.

The V and J genes are TRBV7-2 and TRBJ2-1; unclear D gene. The germline CDR1 and CDR2 sequences are SGHTA and FQGNSA. Between the trimmed V and J ends, which lost 5 bases and 0 bases, there was a span of 14 bases. The CDR3 loop spans 16 amino acids. CDR3 coding DNA: TGTGCCAGCAGCCCTCAAGCAACGAGCTCCTACAATGAGCAGTTCTTC. It codes for CASSPQATSSYNEQFF.

The rearrangement links TRBV12-3 or TRBV12-4 to TRBJ2-5; D gene uncertain. There are 12 residues in the CDR3. V gave up 8 bases and J gave up 5 bases, with 12 bases separating them. CDR3 bases: TGTGCCAGCGGCCGTTCTCTGGAGACCCAGTACTTC. It codes for CASGRSLETQYF.

The rearrangement uses TRBV3-1 (or the pseudogene TRBV3-2) and TRBJ2-7, with D possibly matching TRBD2 (5 bases). This CDR3 contains 16 residues. CDR1 LGHDT and CDR2 YNNKEL come from the germline V gene (reference sequence). Trimming took off 1 base at V and 5 bases at J, with 18 bases between the two ends. CDR3 in amino acids: CASSQVLRESFHEQYF. CDR3 bases: TGTGCCAGCAGCCAAGTCCTACGGGAAAGTTTTCACGAGCAGTACTTC.

The genes are TRBV5-1 and TRBJ1-5, with D uncertain. Germline CDR1 and CDR2: SGHRS and YFSETQ. Trimming cost V 4 bases and J 6 bases, with 11 bases left between them. CDR3 length: 13 amino acids. CDR3 region: CASSLEWSQPQHF. CDR3 nucleotide sequence: TGCGCCAGCAGCCTGGAGTGGAGTCAGCCCCAGCATTTT.

The chain uses TRBV7-2 and TRBJ2-7; the match to TRBD2 covers 13 bases. This CDR3 contains 14 residues. Germline V gives CDR1 SGHTA, CDR2 FQGNSA. J gave up 9 bases and V 1 base, and 3 bases lay outside the gene matches. The CDR3 here is CASSLGLAGGWQYF. The CDR3 nucleotides are TGTGCCAGCAGCTTAGGACTAGCGGGGGGTTGGCAGTACTTC.

This chain links TRBV24-1 with TRBJ2-2; weak D call: TRBD2 (5 bases). The CDR3 covers 13 residues. Germline V gene data show CDR1 as KGHDR and CDR2 as SFDVKD. Trimming left V 9 bases short and J 4 bases short, with 11 bases between. CDR3: CATAGLATGELFF. The CDR3 DNA sequence: TGTGCCACCGCCGGCCTAGCCACCGGGGAGCTGTTTTTT.

The rearrangement joins TRBV24-1 to TRBJ2-7, with D possibly matching TRBD1 (5 bases). The CDR3 runs 12 residues. CDR1 and CDR2 (germline): KGHDR, SFDVKD. V lost 0 bases, J lost 7 bases, and 6 bases lay in between. CDR3 amino acids: CATSDLRGEQYF. Written as DNA, the CDR3 is TGTGCCACCAGTGATTTGAGGGGAGAGCAGTACTTC.

The genes are TRBV11-2 and TRBJ2-5; TRBD2 aligns across 8 bases. J gave up 4 bases and V 1 base, and 17 bases lay outside the gene matches. The CDR3 consists of 19 residues. The germline V gene encodes CDR1 SGHAT and CDR2 FQNNGV. The CDR3 sequence: CASSLGGSSGPTVGETQYF. As DNA, the CDR3 is TGTGCCAGCAGCTTAGGGGGGTCTAGCGGGCCTACGGTCGGAGAGACCCAGTACTTC.

The V gene is TRBV6-5, the J gene TRBJ2-7; 8 bases map to TRBD2. The CDR3 is made up of 14 amino acids. The ends lost 6 bases at V and 6 bases at J; junction bases unmatched: 10. Per the germline V gene, CDR1 is MNHEY and CDR2 is SVGAGI. In nucleotides, the CDR3 is TGTGCCAGCAGCCCAGGACTAGCTCAAAGCGAGCAGTACTTC. This encodes CASSPGLAQSEQYF.

This clone was counted only a few times. The chain combines TRBV7-9 with TRBJ2-7, with 10 nucleotides matching TRBD1. With 5 bases clipped from V and 2 bases from J, the junction kept 6 bases outside the gene matches. CDR3 length: 15 amino acids. The germline CDR1 and CDR2 sequences are SEHNR and FQNEAQ (reference sequence). CDR3 sequence: CASSARDRGTYEQYF. The CDR3 nucleotides are TGTGCCAGCAGCGCACGGGACAGGGGAACCTACGAGCAGTACTTC.

The chain recombines TRBV3-1 (or the pseudogene TRBV3-2) with TRBJ1-1, with D hard to call. The CDR3 contains 15 residues. Per the germline V gene, CDR1 is LGHDT and CDR2 is YNNKEL (reference sequence). The V end was cut by 1 base, the J end by 0 bases, with 9 bases between. DNA of the CDR3: TGTGCCAGCAGCCAAGGGGCGTTCATGAACACTGAAGCTTTCTTT. This gives the protein CASSQGAFMNTEAFF.

V and J are TRBV7-9 and TRBJ1-6; no definite D call. The germline gives CDR1 SEHNR, CDR2 FQNEAQ (reference sequence). The CDR3 consists of 15 residues. The ends were cut back, 0 bases at V and 8 bases at J, with 11 bases in the middle. CDR3: CASSLAEGPYSPLHF. The CDR3 DNA reads TGTGCCAGCAGCTTAGCGGAGGGCCCTTATTCACCCCTCCACTTT.

The chain combines TRBV24-1 with TRBJ2-1; possible D gene TRBD1, 6 bases. Per germline, CDR1 KGHDR and CDR2 SFDVKD. This CDR3 contains 15 residues. The V gene lost 0 bases and the J gene lost 5 bases, with 10 bases spanning the gap. For the CDR3, the DNA is TGTGCCACCAGTGATTTGAACAGGGTGAACAATGAGCAGTTCTTC. It translates to CATSDLNRVNNEQFF.

Only one count was recorded for this clone. The rearrangement joins TRBV5-1 to TRBJ2-7, with TRBD2 identical over 8 bases. V gave up 0 bases and J gave up 2 bases; unmatched junction bases: 1. The CDR3 runs 14 residues. Looked up from germline, CDR1 is SGHRS and CDR2 is YFSETQ. The CDR3 sequence: CASSLAGGPYEQYF. As DNA, the CDR3 is TGCGCCAGCAGCTTGGCGGGAGGGCCCTACGAGCAGTACTTC.

The chain has TRBV3-1 (or the pseudogene TRBV3-2) and TRBJ1-2; 9 bases match TRBD1. Germline CDR1 LGHDT, CDR2 YNNKEL (reference sequence). The CDR3 runs to 16 residues. V lost 4 bases, J lost 7 bases, and 13 bases stayed unmatched. CDR3 in DNA: TGTGCCAGCAGCCCGACTAGGGAACAGGGGGCGCTTGGCTACACCTTC. Translation: CASSPTREQGALGYTF.

This chain joins TRBV7-8 and TRBJ2-3, with D maybe TRBD2 (6 bases). The ends were cut back, 6 bases at V and 4 bases at J, with 11 bases in the middle. This CDR3 spans 13 amino acids. The germline V gene has CDR1 SGHVS and CDR2 FQNEAQ. For the CDR3, the DNA is TGTGCCAGCAGAAGGAGGGGAGCAGATACGCAGTATTTT. Its protein is CASRRRGADTQYF.

CDR3 region: CASTGGPQSYNEQFF. The CDR3, as DNA: TGTGCCAGCACGGGAGGACCCCAATCCTACAATGAGCAGTTCTTC. The chain carries TRBV2 and TRBJ2-1, with 7 bases lining up with TRBD2. Trimming at V came to 7 bases and at J to 1 base, leaving 7 bases not matched to a gene. The CDR3 consists of 15 residues. Germline lookup yields CDR1 SNHLY and CDR2 FYNNEI.

Only one count was recorded for this clone. The gene calls are TRBV2 and TRBJ2-5; D possibly corresponds to TRBD2 (7 bases). Trimming left V 6 bases short and J 5 bases short, with 19 bases between. Germline CDR1 reads SNHLY; CDR2 reads FYNNEI. The CDR3 is 15 amino acids. This CDR3 reads CASRQGGSRGETQYF. DNA for the CDR3: TGTGCCAGCAGACAGGGAGGGTCGAGAGGGGAGACCCAGTACTTC.